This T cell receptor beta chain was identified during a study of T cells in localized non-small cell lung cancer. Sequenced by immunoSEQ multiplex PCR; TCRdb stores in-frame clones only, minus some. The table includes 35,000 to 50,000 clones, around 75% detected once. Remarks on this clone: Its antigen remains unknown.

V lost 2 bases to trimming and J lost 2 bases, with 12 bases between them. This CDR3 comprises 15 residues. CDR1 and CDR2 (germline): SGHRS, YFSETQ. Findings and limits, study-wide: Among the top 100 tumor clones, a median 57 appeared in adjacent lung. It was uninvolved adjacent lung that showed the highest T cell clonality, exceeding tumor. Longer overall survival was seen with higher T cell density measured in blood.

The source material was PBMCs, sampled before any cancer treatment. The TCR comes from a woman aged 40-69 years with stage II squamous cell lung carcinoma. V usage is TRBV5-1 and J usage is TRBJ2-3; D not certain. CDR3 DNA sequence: TGCGCCAGCAGCTTTATTCCACAGAACACAGATACGCAGTATTTT. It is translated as CASSFIPQNTDTQYF.